The present TCR beta chain was sequenced within a study of shared clonotypes between healthy human individuals. Naive CD8 isolation took CD45RO-negative cells positively selected for CCR7 and excluded terminally differentiated effector memory CD45RA+ cells. In germline, CDR1 is MNHEY, CDR2 SVGAGI. The CDR3 is made up of 15 amino acids. J gave up 5 bases and V 6 bases, and 9 bases lay outside the gene matches. Data came from immunoSEQ multiplex PCR; TCRdb stores just in-frame clones and leaves some out. The sample includes hundreds of thousands of clones, 95% to 96% of them seen just once. Sequencing input: naive CD8+ T cells sorted from blood. The sequence was collected from a woman under 40 in good health. The chain recombines TRBV6-5 with TRBJ2-5; 10 bases align to TRBD2. The CDR3 loop is CASSLWTSGGETQYF. The CDR3 DNA reads TGTGCCAGCAGCCTCTGGACTAGCGGAGGGGAGACCCAGTACTTC.